This TCR beta chain originates from a study of cytomegalovirus exposure and HLA in healthy donors. Study at large: A later analysis reported the same platform for the roughly 120 validation repertoires and the roughly 650 first-cohort repertoires.

Profiled with immunoSEQ multiplex PCR; TCRdb holds only in-frame clones, not every one. The table lists roughly 330,000 clones, around 87% of them singletons. About this clone: The antigen remains unidentified. At one end the junction does not follow the germline gene, possibly because of a read error.

There are 14 residues in the CDR3. The V gene's germline CDR1 is GTSNPN and CDR2 SVGIG (reference sequence). Study-wide points: Despite most TCR sequences being rare, some public TCRs occurred in many donors. Subsequent analysis of the approximately 120 validation repertoires found a tendency for first-cohort TCR clusters to co-occur.

This receptor was identified in a woman aged 30 to 39 in good health and CMV-seropositive. The V call is TRBV30, the J call TRBJ2-3; TRBD2 might be the D (6 bases). Sequenced sample: PBMCs. In DNA, the CDR3 is TGTGCCTTGAGTTGGGGGGTGGACACAGATACGCAGTATTTT. As protein: CALSWGVDTDTQYF.